This TCR beta chain was sequenced for a study of blood T cell repertoires in COVID-19. TCRdb keeps only in-frame clones here, not all; method: immunoSEQ multiplex PCR. Altogether about 130,000 clones are present, approximately 81% being singletons, with the ten largest covering 9.5% to 15%. The CDR3 runs to 20 residues. From germline, CDR1 is SNHLY and CDR2 FYNNEI. Between the trimmed V and J ends, which lost 6 bases and 0 bases, there was a span of 24 bases. Material: peripheral blood. V is TRBV2 and J is TRBJ2-6; D is perhaps TRBD1 (5 bases). This receptor was identified in a woman in her twenties or thirties who had recovered from COVID-19. The CDR3 sequence: CASRGQDPTDLISGANVLTF. For the CDR3, the DNA is TGTGCCAGCAGGGGGCAAGATCCAACCGATTTGATCTCTGGGGCCAACGTCCTGACTTTC.